The rows below give T cell receptor beta chains drawn from one sample of a study of glioma-infiltrating T cells after dendritic cell vaccination. Profiling relied on immunoSEQ multiplex PCR, and the TCRdb table lists in-frame clones only, not all of them. This table has 3,500 to 4,000 clones, about 93% appearing once. This material consisted of blood, taken before dendritic cell vaccination. The receptors originated from a human donor with glioblastoma. The CDR3 runs from the conserved cysteine through the conserved F or W. Each record gives: CDR3 protein, CDR3 DNA, D gene, V gene, J gene. A D gene is named only where the DNA matches it firmly.

cdr3_aa: CASSLTGSPTDTQYF
cdr3_nt: TGTGCCAGCAGCTTAACAGGCAGCCCCACAGATACGCAGTATTTT
d_call: NA
v_call: TRBV11-1
j_call: TRBJ2-3

cdr3_aa: CASSLGRGVFEPQHF
cdr3_nt: TGTGCCAGCAGCTTGGGCAGGGGTGTCTTTGAGCCCCAGCATTTT
d_call: NA
v_call: TRBV5-5
j_call: TRBJ1-5

cdr3_aa: CASSGSVQETQYF
cdr3_nt: TGTGCCAGCAGTGGGAGCGTACAAGAGACCCAGTACTTC
d_call: NA
v_call: TRBV2
j_call: TRBJ2-5

cdr3_aa: CASSPLGGEAFF
cdr3_nt: TGTGCCAGCAGTCCCTTGGGCGGGGAAGCTTTCTTT
d_call: NA
v_call: TRBV6-5
j_call: TRBJ1-1

cdr3_aa: CASSFGSGEQYF
cdr3_nt: TGTGCCAGCAGCTTCGGGAGTGGCGAGCAGTACTTC
d_call: NA
v_call: TRBV5-5
j_call: TRBJ2-7

cdr3_aa: CASSNRGVRIPEAFF
cdr3_nt: TGTGCCAGCAGTAACAGGGGGGTAAGAATCCCTGAAGCTTTCTTT
d_call: TRBD1
v_call: TRBV28
j_call: TRBJ1-1

cdr3_aa: CASSLEGGQLHSGNTIYF
cdr3_nt: TGTGCCAGCAGCTTAGAAGGGGGACAGTTACACTCTGGAAACACCATATATTTT
d_call: TRBD1
v_call: TRBV7-2
j_call: TRBJ1-3

cdr3_aa: CASRPLRAGGSYEQYF
cdr3_nt: TGTGCCAGCAGGCCCCTACGGGCGGGAGGGTCCTACGAGCAGTACTTC
d_call: TRBD2
v_call: TRBV2
j_call: TRBJ2-7

cdr3_aa: CASSLSGNEQFF
cdr3_nt: TGTGCCAGCAGTCTTAGCGGCAATGAGCAGTTCTTC
d_call: NA
v_call: TRBV11-3
j_call: TRBJ2-1

cdr3_aa: CASSQTGYGYGYTF
cdr3_nt: TGTGCCAGTAGCCAGACAGGGTATGGCTATGGCTACACCTTC
d_call: TRBD1
v_call: TRBV19
j_call: TRBJ1-2

cdr3_aa: CASSLGQTEAFF
cdr3_nt: TGTGCCAGCAGCTTAGGACAGACTGAAGCTTTCTTT
d_call: NA
v_call: TRBV5-5
j_call: TRBJ1-1

cdr3_aa: CASSRQGGTYEQYF
cdr3_nt: TGTGCCAGCTCCCGGCAGGGTGGGACCTACGAGCAGTACTTC
d_call: NA
v_call: TRBV28
j_call: TRBJ2-7

cdr3_aa: CASSSQGADPYGYTF
cdr3_nt: TGTGCCAGCAGCTCCCAGGGTGCGGACCCCTATGGCTACACCTTC
d_call: NA
v_call: TRBV7-2
j_call: TRBJ1-2

cdr3_aa: CASSVTGRVDTGELFF
cdr3_nt: TGTGCCAGCAGCGTTACAGGGAGGGTTGACACCGGGGAGCTGTTTTTT
d_call: NA
v_call: TRBV9
j_call: TRBJ2-2

cdr3_aa: CASSLAIGLATSYNEQFF
cdr3_nt: TGCGCCAGCAGCTTGGCAATCGGACTAGCCACCTCCTACAATGAGCAGTTCTTC
d_call: TRBD2
v_call: TRBV5-1
j_call: TRBJ2-1